The 26 T cell receptor beta chains below all came from one sample that was sequenced in a study of T cells in Graves' hyperthyroidism and ophthalmopathy. Amplification yielded TCR beta CDR3 regions, with RNA transcripts as the source. When the TCR CDR3 underwent first-round RT-PCR, the HTBI primer set was used. TCRdb reanalysed the multiplex PCR reads using MiXCR and keeps one entry per CDR3 protein. Here the sample spans fewer than 550,000 distinct CDR3 sequences, roughly a quarter being singletons. The sample taken for sequencing was blood. The receptor source for this set is a woman in her 30s with Graves' ophthalmopathy.

This clonotype was picked up a small number of times. The chain has TRBV12-3 or TRBV12-4 and TRBJ1-3, with D perhaps TRBD1 (5 bases). The CDR3 sequence is 14 residues long. The germline V and J ends were trimmed by 4 bases and 2 bases, with 9 bases remaining between them. The CDR3 coding sequence is TGTGCCAGCAGTTCAGGGATAGCTGGAAACACCATATATTTT. This translates into CASSSGIAGNTIYF.

This clonotype has a count of ten or more. The V gene is TRBV27, the J gene TRBJ2-7; 8 bases map to TRBD2. V lost 6 bases and J lost 2; bases outside the gene matches: 9. CDR1 is MNHEY, CDR2 SMNVEV, per germline (reference sequence). The CDR3 sequence is 15 residues long. CDR3 sequence reads: CASSYIFGGAYEQYF. For the CDR3, the DNA is TGTGCCAGCAGCTACATTTTCGGGGGGGCCTACGAGCAGTACTTC.

This clonotype was seen ten or more times. V gene TRBV6-1 combines with J gene TRBJ2-7; TRBD1 aligns across 8 bases. The CDR3 sequence is 15 residues long. V was pared by 5 bases and J by 1 base, with 7 bases of the junction left unmatched. Germline V gene lookup returns CDR1 MNHNS and CDR2 SASEGT. CDR3 amino acids: CASSTHTGGSYEQYF. The CDR3 DNA reads TGTGCCAGCAGTACCCATACAGGGGGTTCCTACGAGCAGTACTTC.

A few counts support this clonotype. The rearrangement links TRBV6-5 to TRBJ1-3; D gene unclear. CDR1 and CDR2 (germline): MNHEY, SVGAGI. This CDR3 comprises 15 residues. Trimming pared 2 bases from V and 5 bases from J, leaving 13 bases between. The chain's CDR3 is CASSYDPSGRNTIYF. CDR3 bases: TGTGCCAGCAGTTACGACCCGTCTGGGCGAAACACCATATATTTT.

This clonotype was observed many times. The V gene is TRBV20-1, the J gene TRBJ1-2; no reliable D call. Germline V gene data show CDR1 as DFQATT and CDR2 as SNEGSKA (reference sequence). Trimming took 3 bases from V and 4 from J, leaving 15 bases between them. CDR3 length: 14 amino acids. The CDR3 coding sequence is TGCAGTGCTAGTCCTTCCGGGGAAAGCTATGGCTACACCTTC. As protein: CSASPSGESYGYTF.

This clonotype came up many times. The V gene is TRBV20-1, the J gene TRBJ2-5; 9 nucleotides agree with TRBD2. Germline assignment: CDR1 DFQATT and CDR2 SNEGSKA (reference sequence). J gave up 1 base and V 6 bases, and 9 bases lay outside the gene matches. The length of the CDR3 is 15 residues. CDR3 sequence (DNA): TGCAGTGCCTCCCCGCCACTAGCGGGCCAAGAGACCCAGTACTTC. Translation: CSASPPLAGQETQYF.

This clonotype was found many times. This chain joins TRBV11-2 and TRBJ2-2; tentatively, D is TRBD1 (6 bases). Trimming removed 2 bases at V and 6 bases at J, with 10 bases between. The CDR3 runs to 14 residues. The germline V gene has CDR1 SGHAT and CDR2 FQNNGV. CDR3 DNA sequence: TGTGCCAGCAGCTTAATCCAGGGGTCCGGGGAGCTGTTTTTT. As protein: CASSLIQGSGELFF.

The CDR3 DNA sequence: TGTGCCAGTAGTCCCCGGGATGTTGATGGCTACACCTTC. Translation gives CASSPRDVDGYTF. The V call is TRBV19, the J call TRBJ1-2; D is unresolved. This CDR3 has 13 amino acids. The V gene lost 5 bases and the J gene lost 6 bases, with 13 bases spanning the gap. Germline loops: CDR1 LNHDA, CDR2 SQIVND (reference sequence).

This clonotype has at least ten counts. This chain connects TRBV19 to TRBJ2-2; 9 bases fit TRBD2. This CDR3 has 18 residues. In germline, CDR1 is LNHDA, CDR2 SQIVND (reference sequence). Germline trimming cut 5 bases from V and 2 bases from J; bases unmatched to any gene: 12. The CDR3 protein is CASSEGLAGGPNTGELFF. The CDR3 coding sequence is TGTGCCAGTAGTGAGGGACTAGCAGGGGGACCTAACACCGGGGAGCTGTTTTTT.

This clonotype came up many times. The chain recombines TRBV5-1 with TRBJ1-5; 8 bases line up with TRBD1. V shed 7 bases, J shed 2 bases, and the junction held 8 bases outside the gene matches. Germline assignment: CDR1 SGHRS and CDR2 YFSETQ. This CDR3 spans 15 amino acids. As DNA, the CDR3 is TGCGCCAGCTATTGGCCGGGACAGGGCAATCAGCCCCAGCATTTT. It is translated as CASYWPGQGNQPQHF.

The rearrangement uses TRBV20-1 and TRBJ2-5; D possibly corresponds to TRBD2 (7 bases). The V end lost 3 bases, the J end lost 5 bases, and 16 bases lay between the germline ends. The CDR3 has 14 amino acids. The germline CDR1 and CDR2 sequences are DFQATT and SNEGSKA (reference sequence). CDR3 nucleotide sequence: TGCAGTGCTAGTTTAACGGGGGGCGCGGAGACCCAGTACTTC. The encoded protein is CSASLTGGAETQYF.

This clonotype was detected many times. The CDR3 DNA sequence: TGTGCCAGCAGTGAAGCAGGGGTGAGTCAGCCCCAGCATTTT. Its protein product is CASSEAGVSQPQHF. The rearrangement joins TRBV2 to TRBJ1-5; possible D gene TRBD1, 5 bases. Germline lookup yields CDR1 SNHLY and CDR2 FYNNEI. The CDR3 totals 14 residues. Trimming took off 0 bases at V and 6 bases at J, with 9 bases between the two ends.

The chain carries TRBV11-2 and TRBJ2-6; 9 bases map to TRBD1. The ends lost 4 bases at V and 9 bases at J; junction bases unmatched: 10. The CDR3 sequence is 16 residues long. Germline V gene lookup returns CDR1 SGHAT and CDR2 FQNNGV. DNA of the CDR3: TGTGCCAGCAGCTCCGCCCGGACAGGGGTACTCAACGTCCTGACTTTC. It specifies CASSSARTGVLNVLTF.

This clonotype was observed a few times. The chain recombines TRBV11-2 with TRBJ1-2; D is undetermined. The CDR3 runs 15 residues. Germline CDR1 SGHAT, CDR2 FQNNGV. Trimming stripped 0 bases from V and 2 bases from J, with 10 bases between. In nucleotides, the CDR3 is TGTGCCAGCAGCTTAGAGTTTGCCGAGAACTATGGCTACACCTTC. Its translation: CASSLEFAENYGYTF.

In DNA, the CDR3 is TGTGCCAGCAGTTTAGAGCGGACAGACAGCTCCTACGAGCAGTACTTC. Amino acids: CASSLERTDSSYEQYF. This rearrangement joins TRBV12-3 or TRBV12-4 to TRBJ2-7; D is possibly TRBD1 (6 bases). Trimming left V 1 base short and J 0 bases short, with 13 bases between. The CDR3 has 16 residues.

The chain joins TRBV6-1 to TRBJ2-7, with 9 bases matching TRBD1. The junction had 18 bases not matched to a gene; V was cut back by 3 bases and J by 3 bases. This CDR3 has 19 amino acids. Germline assignment: CDR1 MNHNS and CDR2 SASEGT. In DNA, the CDR3 is TGTGCCAGCAGTGAGGGACAGGGCGACATATACGAACCGAACTACGAGCAGTACTTC. Its translation is CASSEGQGDIYEPNYEQYF.

The sample holds many counts of this clonotype. V gene TRBV6-4 combines with J gene TRBJ2-5; D is ambiguous. V gave up 3 bases and J gave up 3 bases, with 11 bases separating them. CDR3 length: 14 residues. In germline, CDR1 is MRHNA, CDR2 SNTAGT. CDR3 nucleotide sequence: TGTGCCAGCAGTGAATTCCCTTTTGAAGAGACCCAGTACTTC. Its translation is CASSEFPFEETQYF.

This clonotype showed up many times. The chain links TRBV7-3 to TRBJ2-7; 8 nucleotides match TRBD2. The CDR3 loop spans 14 amino acids. CDR1 is SGHTA, CDR2 FQGTGA, per germline. Losses at the gene ends were 5 bases for V and 1 base for J; bases not matched to a gene: 4. CDR3 sequence (DNA): TGTGCCAGCAGCAACAGCGGGGGTTCCTACGAGCAGTACTTC. Its protein is CASSNSGGSYEQYF.

In this sample, this clonotype turned up many times. For the CDR3, the DNA is TGCAGTGCTAGGCGGGACGGAAAGCCCCATGGCTACACCTTC. Protein: CSARRDGKPHGYTF. The V gene is TRBV20-1, the J gene TRBJ1-2; weak D call: TRBD1 (5 bases). Trimming stripped 3 bases from V and 6 bases from J, with 17 bases between. Germline V gene sequence: CDR1 DFQATT, CDR2 SNEGSKA (reference sequence). The CDR3 extends over 14 amino acids.

The genes are TRBV10-3 and TRBJ1-2; no definite D call. The CDR3 sequence is 15 residues long. The V gene's germline CDR1 is ENHRY and CDR2 SYGVKD. The V end lost 4 bases, the J end lost 8 bases, and 20 bases lay between the germline ends. As DNA, the CDR3 is TGTGCCATCAGTGCCCCAACCCGTCAACCTGGGGGCTACACCTTC. This encodes CAISAPTRQPGGYTF.

The chain couples TRBV13 to TRBJ1-1; TRBD1 might be the D (5 bases). Trimming took 1 base from V and 0 from J, leaving 9 bases between them. Germline V gene lookup returns CDR1 PRHDT and CDR2 FYEKMQ (reference sequence). This CDR3 has 15 residues. The CDR3 here is CASSLEGTLNTEAFF. CDR3 DNA sequence: TGTGCCAGCAGCTTAGAGGGGACCTTGAACACTGAAGCTTTCTTT.

Many counts were recorded for this clonotype. V usage is TRBV12-3 or TRBV12-4 and J usage is TRBJ1-2; D is possibly TRBD1 (5 bases). V shed 1 base and J shed 8 bases, with 11 bases lying between them. The CDR3 covers 13 residues. In DNA, the CDR3 is TGTGCCAGCAGTTTAGAGGGGCGAGCAGGCTACACCTTC. The encoded protein is CASSLEGRAGYTF.

This clonotype was picked up many times. The rearrangement uses TRBV7-9 and TRBJ1-2, with 9 bases fitting TRBD1. The V gene's germline CDR1 is SEHNR and CDR2 FQNEAQ (reference sequence). CDR3 length: 15 amino acids. The J segment lost 8 bases and the V segment lost 6 bases, leaving 13 bases of the junction unmatched. CDR3: CASRGDRDFPKGYTF. The CDR3 region has the DNA TGTGCCAGCAGAGGGGACAGGGATTTTCCGAAAGGCTACACCTTC.

At least ten counts were recorded for this clonotype. The V call is TRBV29-1, the J call TRBJ2-7; no clear D gene. V shed 6 bases and J shed 2 bases, with 8 bases lying between them. CDR1 and CDR2 from the germline V gene are SQVTM and ANQGSEA. This CDR3 is built from 11 residues. CDR3 sequence reads: CSVVITYEQYF. The CDR3 coding sequence is TGCAGCGTCGTCATAACCTACGAGCAGTACTTC.

This clonotype was observed many times. The chain is built from TRBV30 and TRBJ1-1, with no clear D. The germline V gene has CDR1 GTSNPN and CDR2 SVGIG (reference sequence). This CDR3 is 12 amino acids long. V lost 2 bases and J lost 4, with 8 bases in between. CDR3 in amino acids: CAWSPTGTEAFF. In DNA, the CDR3 is TGTGCCTGGAGTCCCACGGGCACTGAAGCTTTCTTT.

This clonotype occurred a few times. This rearrangement joins TRBV5-1 to TRBJ2-7, with a weak D call TRBD2 (6 bases). V gave up 2 bases and J gave up 2 bases, with 11 bases separating them. CDR1 is SGHRS and CDR2 is YFSETQ in the germline V gene. This CDR3 region has 14 residues. CDR3 loop: CASSFMEGPYEQYF. DNA for the CDR3: TGCGCCAGCAGCTTCATGGAGGGGCCCTACGAGCAGTACTTC.